Presented here are 27 T cell receptor beta chains from one specimen sequenced in a study of OX40 agonist ivuxolimab in advanced cancers. The protocol used for the library was the immunoSEQ multiplex PCR assay. In its TCRdb copy, this immuneACCESS table keeps in-frame sequences only and misses some clones. Where compared with another copy, unresolved V genes explain less than half of these, and the others have no known cause. Within this sample are about 69,000 clones, with about three quarters of them counted one time only. The top ten clones comprise under 3% of the sample. Sequencing used CD4+ or CD8+ T cells sorted from blood, obtained in a trial of the OX40 agonist ivuxolimab. The receptors derive from an adult with an advanced solid tumor such as melanoma, head and neck, liver or kidney cancer.

The V and J genes are TRBV18 and TRBJ2-3; a possible D gene is TRBD2 (6 bases). Per the germline V gene, CDR1 is KGHSH and CDR2 is LQKENI. Between the trimmed V and J ends, which lost 0 bases and 0 bases, there was a span of 10 bases. This CDR3 is 16 amino acids long. The CDR3 DNA reads as TGTGCCAGCTCACCACCGACGACTAGAAGCACAGATACGCAGTATTTT. It specifies CASSPPTTRSTDTQYF.

This chain links TRBV18 with TRBJ2-5; TRBD2 aligns across 7 bases. Unmatched junction bases numbered 8, after V lost 0 bases and J lost 4 bases. In germline, CDR1 is KGHSH, CDR2 LQKENI. The CDR3 spans 16 residues. The CDR3 DNA is TGTGCCAGCTCACCACCGGAACGGGGGGAAGGAGAGACCCAGTACTTC. Its protein product is CASSPPERGEGETQYF.

The chain combines TRBV27 with TRBJ2-7; maybe TRBD1 (6 bases). The CDR3 loop spans 14 amino acids. Germline V gives CDR1 MNHEY, CDR2 SMNVEV (reference sequence). Between the trimmed V and J ends, which lost 7 bases and 3 bases, there was a span of 16 bases. As DNA, the CDR3 is TGTGCCAGCACCCCAGTTGGGGGCAGCTACGAGCAGTACTTC. Translation gives CASTPVGGSYEQYF.

The chain combines TRBV5-1 with TRBJ2-2; 8 nucleotides agree with TRBD2. Germline V gene data show CDR1 as SGHRS and CDR2 as YFSETQ. The CDR3 totals 15 residues. The trim removed 1 base at V and 1 base at J, leaving 0 bases unmatched. This chain's CDR3 is CASSLTSGNTGELFF. In nucleotides, the CDR3 is TGCGCCAGCAGCTTGACTAGCGGGAACACCGGGGAGCTGTTTTTT.

CDR3 DNA: TGCGCCAGCAGCTTGGGCGTGACAGGCAACACCGGGGAGCTGTTTTTT. It translates to CASSLGVTGNTGELFF. The chain employs TRBV5-1 and TRBJ2-2; D perhaps matches TRBD1 (6 bases). Trimming stripped 0 bases from V and 2 bases from J, with 11 bases between. The CDR3 is made up of 16 amino acids. Germline CDR1 is SGHRS and CDR2 is YFSETQ.

CDR3 DNA: TGTGCCAGCAGTCCCCCAGGACAGGGCCGGACCGGGGAGCTGTTTTTT. Residues: CASSPPGQGRTGELFF. The J gene is TRBJ2-2, the V gene TRBV6-6; 8 bases are shared with TRBD1. The CDR3 spans 16 residues. The V gene's germline CDR1 is MNHNY and CDR2 SVGAGI (reference sequence). J lost 5 bases, V lost 5 bases, and 10 bases had no gene match.

The chain joins TRBV2 to TRBJ2-7, with TRBD1 identical over 8 bases. There are 14 residues in the CDR3. Germline assignment: CDR1 SNHLY and CDR2 FYNNEI. The trim removed 10 bases at V and 5 bases at J, leaving 13 bases unmatched. CDR3 protein: CATQQVQGVDEQYF. CDR3 nucleotide sequence: TGTGCCACCCAACAAGTACAGGGGGTTGACGAGCAGTACTTC.

The V and J genes are TRBV7-9 and TRBJ2-3, with D perhaps TRBD2 (6 bases). The CDR3 has 15 amino acids. CDR1 is SEHNR and CDR2 is FQNEAQ in the germline V gene (reference sequence). With 1 base removed from V and 0 bases from J, the gap between germline ends came to 8 bases. The CDR3 DNA is TGTGCCAGCAGCTTAGAGGGAGGAAGCACAGATACGCAGTATTTT. It translates to CASSLEGGSTDTQYF.

The rearrangement uses TRBV5-4 and TRBJ2-1; tentatively, D is TRBD2 (6 bases). This CDR3 has 15 residues. Germline values: CDR1 SGHNT, CDR2 YYREEE (reference sequence). V lost 5 bases and J lost 4, with 16 bases in between. The CDR3 is CASSHPGLGYNEQFF. CDR3 bases: TGTGCCAGCAGTCACCCGGGACTTGGATACAATGAGCAGTTCTTC. Looking up the rest from reference TRBV5-4 and TRBJ2-1 gives the full variable domain: ETGVTQSPTHLIKTRGQQVTLRCSSQSGHNTVSWYQQALGQGPQFIFQYYREEENGRGNFPPRFSGLQFPNYSSELNVNALELDDSALYLCASSHPGLGYNEQFFGPGTRLTVL.

The rearrangement uses TRBV30 and TRBJ2-1; TRBD2 agrees at 10 bases. This CDR3 has 13 amino acids. From germline, CDR1 is GTSNPN and CDR2 SVGIG (reference sequence). CDR3 bases: TGTGTCTCCCAGCGGGGGGGTAACAATGAGCAGTTCTTC. Encoded protein: CVSQRGGNNEQFF.

The V call is TRBV6-6, the J call TRBJ1-1; 8 positions match TRBD1. The CDR3 loop spans 14 amino acids. Germline V gives CDR1 MNHNY, CDR2 SVGAGI (reference sequence). The trim removed 4 bases at V and 4 bases at J, leaving 5 bases unmatched. The CDR3 here is CASSLGQGRTEAFF. In DNA form, the CDR3 reads TGTGCCAGCAGTTTAGGACAGGGCCGCACTGAAGCTTTCTTT.

V and J are TRBV2 and TRBJ2-4; D tentatively fits TRBD1 or TRBD2 (5 bases each). This CDR3 has 15 residues. V lost 5 bases and J lost 7, with 18 bases in between. CDR1 is SNHLY, CDR2 FYNNEI, per germline. This chain's CDR3 is CASSLSGTNPNIQYF. CDR3 DNA sequence: TGTGCCAGCAGTTTATCCGGGACCAACCCTAACATTCAGTACTTC.

The chain combines TRBV15 with TRBJ2-7, with D possibly TRBD1 on 6 matching bases. V was pared by 0 bases and J by 5 bases, with 11 bases between. This CDR3 has 14 residues. The germline V gene encodes CDR1 LNHNV and CDR2 YYDKDF (reference sequence). The CDR3, as DNA: TGTGCCACCAGCAGAGATCAGCAGGGGCACGAGCAGTACTTC. Translating gives CATSRDQQGHEQYF. Looking up the rest from reference TRBV15 and TRBJ2-7 gives the full variable domain: DAMVIQNPRYQVTQFGKPVTLSCSQTLNHNVMYWYQQKSSQAPKLLFHYYDKDFNNEADTPDNFQSRRPNTSFCFLDIRSPGLGDTAMYLCATSRDQQGHEQYFGPGTRLTVT.

This clone was recorded a few times. The gene calls are TRBV7-9 and TRBJ1-2, with D uncertain. Deletions cut 3 bases from V and 0 bases from J, with 5 bases between. The CDR3 contains 13 residues. Germline CDR1 is SEHNR and CDR2 is FQNEAQ (reference sequence). CDR3 in amino acids: CASSLTANYGYTF. CDR3 sequence (DNA): TGTGCCAGCAGCTTGACCGCTAACTATGGCTACACCTTC.

The rearrangement links TRBV18 to TRBJ1-1; possible D gene TRBD1, 5 bases. CDR3 length: 13 residues. V gave up 6 bases and J gave up 0 bases, with 8 bases separating them. CDR1 KGHSH and CDR2 LQKENI come from the germline V gene. CDR3 in amino acids: CASSDSLNTEAFF. CDR3 DNA sequence: TGTGCCAGCTCCGACAGCTTGAACACTGAAGCTTTCTTT.

This clone was counted only a few times. The rearrangement joins TRBV11-2 to TRBJ2-7; the D gene could be TRBD1 or TRBD2 (6 bases each). The CDR3 length is 13 residues. Trimming stripped 7 bases from V and 9 bases from J, with 19 bases between. The germline V gene encodes CDR1 SGHAT and CDR2 FQNNGV. CDR3 region: CASTIGAQGGQYF. The CDR3 nucleotides read TGTGCCAGCACCATAGGGGCACAGGGAGGGCAGTACTTC.

Only one count was recorded for this clone. The V call is TRBV6-5, the J call TRBJ1-4; weak D call: TRBD1 (6 bases). CDR1 is MNHEY and CDR2 is SVGAGI in the germline V gene. The CDR3 runs 14 residues. V shed 6 bases and J shed 7 bases, with 15 bases lying between them. The CDR3 region has the DNA TGTGCCAGCAGAGACCACAGGGAAGGTGAAAAACTGTTTTTT. Protein product: CASRDHREGEKLFF.

This clone was detected only a few times. This chain uses TRBV18 with TRBJ2-3, with 7 nucleotides matching TRBD1. J gave up 10 bases and V 4 bases, and 8 bases lay outside the gene matches. CDR3 length: 13 residues. The germline V gene has CDR1 KGHSH and CDR2 LQKENI. Here the CDR3 DNA reads TGTGCCAGCTCACATGGGACAGCCGACGCGCAGTATTTT. The encoded protein is CASSHGTADAQYF.

The chain couples TRBV7-2 to TRBJ2-4, with D maybe TRBD1 (6 bases). V lost 3 bases and J lost 0, with 12 bases in between. CDR3 length: 16 residues. Germline CDR1 reads SGHTA; CDR2 reads FQGNSA. The CDR3 bases are TGTGCCAGCAGCTTCGGGACAACCCTAGCCAAAAACATTCAGTACTTC. Protein product: CASSFGTTLAKNIQYF.

The V call is TRBV18, the J call TRBJ2-1, with 9 nucleotides matching TRBD1. The CDR3 is 16 residues long. CDR1 and CDR2 from the germline V gene are KGHSH and LQKENI. V gave up 5 bases and J gave up 7 bases; unmatched junction bases: 12. CDR3: CASSIPGQGLSNEQFF. In DNA, the CDR3 is TGTGCCAGCTCAATCCCGGGACAGGGTTTATCAAATGAGCAGTTCTTC.

The chain joins TRBV6-1 to TRBJ2-5; D gene ambiguous. The germline V gene has CDR1 MNHNS and CDR2 SASEGT. The CDR3 is made up of 13 amino acids. V lost 2 bases and J lost 4, with 8 bases in between. This CDR3 is CASSEFGRETQYF. For the CDR3, the DNA is TGTGCCAGCAGTGAATTTGGTAGAGAGACCCAGTACTTC.

The chain joins TRBV5-1 to TRBJ2-7; D perhaps matches TRBD2 (5 bases). The germline V and J ends were trimmed by 5 bases and 5 bases, with 14 bases remaining between them. CDR1 is SGHRS, CDR2 YFSETQ, per germline. The CDR3 totals 13 residues. The CDR3 spells CASRRAGSHEQYF. The CDR3 bases are TGCGCCAGCAGGAGGGCCGGGTCCCACGAGCAGTACTTC.

The rearrangement uses TRBV6-1 and TRBJ1-5, with 12 positions matching TRBD1. The CDR3 has 18 residues. Per the germline V gene, CDR1 is MNHNS and CDR2 is SASEGT. V lost 2 bases, J lost 1 base, and 6 bases stayed unmatched. Written as DNA, the CDR3 is TGTGCCAGCAGTGAAAAGGGACAGGGGGCGCCCAGCAATCAGCCCCAGCATTTT. It specifies CASSEKGQGAPSNQPQHF.

J is TRBJ1-1 and V is TRBV18; D is unresolved. Trimming removed 4 bases at V and 6 bases at J, with 6 bases between. This CDR3 comprises 11 residues. CDR1 and CDR2 (germline): KGHSH, LQKENI. CDR3 nucleotide sequence: TGTGCCAGCTCACAGGGCCCTGAAGCTTTCTTT. Translating gives CASSQGPEAFF.

This clone has more than one count but fewer than ten. The chain couples TRBV30 to TRBJ2-7; possible D gene TRBD1, 6 bases. V was pared by 3 bases and J by 12 bases, with 15 bases between. Germline loops: CDR1 GTSNPN, CDR2 SVGIG (reference sequence). This CDR3 contains 11 residues. CDR3 nucleotides: TGTGCCTGGAGATACAGGGTTGGTTGGTACTTC. It specifies CAWRYRVGWYF.

The chain links TRBV21-1 to TRBJ1-2. TRBV21-1 is given as a pseudogene. CDR3 size: 12 residues. The CDR3 region is CASRPTGGGYTF. The CDR3, as DNA: TGTGCCAGCAGACCGACTGGAGGGGGCTACACCTTC.

The CDR3 is CASTRALGTKNTEAFF. CDR3 sequence (DNA): TGTGCCAGCACCCGGGCGTTAGGGACCAAGAACACTGAAGCTTTCTTT. The V and J genes are TRBV28 and TRBJ1-1; TRBD1 is a possible D gene (5 bases). The germline gives CDR1 MDHEN, CDR2 SYDVKM. The V end lost 7 bases, the J end lost 1 base, and 19 bases lay between the germline ends. This CDR3 is 16 amino acids long. Filled out from reference TRBV28 and TRBJ1-1, the complete variable domain reads DVKVTQSSRYLVKRTGEKVFLECVQDMDHENMFWYRQDPGLGLRLIYFSYDVKMKEKGDIPEGYSVSREKKERFSLILESASTNQTSMYLCASTRALGTKNTEAFFGQGTRLTVV.